The present entry profiles one T cell receptor beta chain with its context. This clonotype was counted only a few times. No cognate antigen has been identified for it. No qualities accompany the bases; no much larger clone lies one base away. PBMCs were isolated by Ficoll-Paque density gradient centrifugation. V and J lose 4 bases and 7 bases, and a span of 17 bases separates them. Reading from cysteine to phenylalanine, the CDR3 counts 16 amino acids. This entry keeps only the CDR3 DNA: 48 bases, framed from base 1. The germline V gene gives CDR1 as SGHTA and CDR2 as FQGNSA. TCRdb names Illumina NovaSeq 6000 as the instrument used. TCRalpha and TCRbeta cDNA libraries were built by 5'RACE with constant-segment primers, adding sample barcodes and unique molecular identifiers. RNA was extracted from every sample with Trizol reagent. Amplification of the libraries took two PCR steps, and the second step added a second sample barcode plus Illumina TruSeq adapters. Libraries were sequenced on an Illumina NovaSeq with 2 x 150 bp paired-end reads. The authors processed their data as follows. Reads were demultiplexed and collapsed into UMI-guided consensus sequences with migec v1.2.7. Using mixcr v2.1.11, UMI consensuses were aligned to TRA and TRB V and J templates and then assembled into clonotypes. A clonotype was counted as expanded or contracted only when both edgeR and NoisET called the clonotype significant, with the noise models trained on biological replicates. For edgeR calls, the cutoffs were a false discovery rate-adjusted p below 0.01 and a log2 fold-change threshold of 1. As an exploratory analysis of dynamics, max-normalized trajectories of the 1000 most abundant clonotypes were examined by PCA with hierarchical clustering. Separately sequenced CD4+ and CD8+ repertoires were used to assign a CD4 or CD8 phenotype to each responding clone. TCRdb itself trimmed the public reads at Q25 with fastp, ran MiXCR and retained productive beta chains. Entries are consolidated by CDR3 protein sequence, retaining the most common genes and DNA. The V and J calls and clone size are TCRdb's, not the authors'. A total of under 250,000 distinct CDR3 sequences appear in this sample, 9.5% to 10% of them only once. Clones ranked in the top ten supply around 3.3% of the sample.

These data originate in a study of T-cell memory formation after mild COVID-19 (dated by TCRdb to about 2021). About the full investigation: TCR sequence clusters from the two donors were largely donor specific. In a couple of donors, T-cell clones that expanded and contracted after mild COVID-19 were followed by sequencing TCRalpha and TCRbeta repertoires longitudinally. Two young, previously healthy adult volunteers made up the cohort, one male and one female. Beyond this particular receptor, the publication reports: Only a couple of mild cases were covered in the study, and larger cohorts including severe cases with pre-infection samples were considered necessary. Whether the second-wave clones peaking on day 37 were SARS-CoV-2 specific was not confirmed. Some responding clones were found in pre-infection memory, which suggests that pre-existing cross-reactive memory T cells took part in the SARS-CoV-2 response. Contracting CD4+ clones were found mainly in CM and EM memory subsets, while CD8+ clones were enriched in EMRA. Balanced CD4/CD8 phenotypes were observed for clones contracting from day 15 to 85, whereas a bias towards CD4+ was observed for a second wave of clones expanding from day 15 to 37.

The sample consisted of PBMCs or a T cell subset sorted from them (not recorded which). This TCR was sampled from a man aged 18-30 years who had mild COVID-19 (a few samples of this study predate the infection). The sample titles of this study are shuffled in the database, so cell type and time point are left out; the donor was told from shared clones. The V and J genes are TRBV7-2 and TRBJ1-6, with no confident D gene call. The nucleotide sequence is given as TGTGCCAGCAGCTACCGGGTGACCGAGAGCAATTCACCCCTCCACTTT. This is translated as CASSYRVTESNSPLHF.